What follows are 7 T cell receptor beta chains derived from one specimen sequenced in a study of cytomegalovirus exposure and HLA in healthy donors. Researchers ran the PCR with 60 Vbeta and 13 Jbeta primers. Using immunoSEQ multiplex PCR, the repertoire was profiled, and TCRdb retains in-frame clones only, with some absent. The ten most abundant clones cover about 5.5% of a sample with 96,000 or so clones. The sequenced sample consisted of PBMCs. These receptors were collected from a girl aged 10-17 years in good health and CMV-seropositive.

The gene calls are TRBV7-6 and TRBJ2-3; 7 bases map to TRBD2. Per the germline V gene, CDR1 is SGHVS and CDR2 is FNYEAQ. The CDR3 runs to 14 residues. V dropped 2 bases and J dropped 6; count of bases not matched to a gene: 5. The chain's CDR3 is CASSLNGGLDTQYF. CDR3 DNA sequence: TGTGCCAGCAGCTTAAACGGGGGGTTGGATACGCAGTATTTT.

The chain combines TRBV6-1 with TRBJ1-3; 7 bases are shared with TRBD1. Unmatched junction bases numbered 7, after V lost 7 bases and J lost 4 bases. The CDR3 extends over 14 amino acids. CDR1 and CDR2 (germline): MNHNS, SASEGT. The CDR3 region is CASIRQGSGNTIYF. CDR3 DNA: TGTGCCAGCATTCGACAGGGTTCCGGAAACACCATATATTTT.

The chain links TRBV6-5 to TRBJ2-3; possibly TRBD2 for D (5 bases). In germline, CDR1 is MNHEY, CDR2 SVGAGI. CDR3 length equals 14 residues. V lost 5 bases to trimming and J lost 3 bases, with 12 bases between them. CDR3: CASSLRGQTDTQYF. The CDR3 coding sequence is TGTGCCAGCAGTCTTAGAGGGCAGACAGATACGCAGTATTTT.

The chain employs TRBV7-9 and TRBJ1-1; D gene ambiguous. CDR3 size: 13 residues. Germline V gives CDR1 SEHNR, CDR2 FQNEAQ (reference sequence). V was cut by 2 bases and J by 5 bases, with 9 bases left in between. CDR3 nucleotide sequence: TGTGCCAGCAGCTTAAATGCGGGGACTGAAGCTTTCTTT. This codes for CASSLNAGTEAFF.

The CDR3 reads CASSFRDRGRRAEAFF. CDR3 nucleotide sequence: TGTGCCAGCAGCTTCCGGGACAGGGGGCGAAGGGCTGAAGCTTTCTTT. The V call is TRBV28, the J call TRBJ1-1, with TRBD1 identical over 12 bases. The germline V gene encodes CDR1 MDHEN and CDR2 SYDVKM. The CDR3 consists of 16 residues. After removal of 6 bases from V and 6 bases from J, the junction contained 11 bases not matched to a gene.

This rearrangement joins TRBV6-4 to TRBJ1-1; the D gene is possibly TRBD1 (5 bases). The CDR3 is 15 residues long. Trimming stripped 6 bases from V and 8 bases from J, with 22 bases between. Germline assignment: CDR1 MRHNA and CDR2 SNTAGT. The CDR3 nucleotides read TGTGCCAGCAGCGCCGTTGGGGGGGACGGCATGGAAGCTTTCTTT. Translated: CASSAVGGDGMEAFF.

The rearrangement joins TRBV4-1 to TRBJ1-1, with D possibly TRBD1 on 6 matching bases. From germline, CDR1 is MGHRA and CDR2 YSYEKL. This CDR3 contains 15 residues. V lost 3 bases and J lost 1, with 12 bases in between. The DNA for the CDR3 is TGCGCCAGCAGCCAGTGGGGGCAGGGGAACACTGAAGCTTTCTTT. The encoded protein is CASSQWGQGNTEAFF.